This T cell receptor beta chain was documented in a study of persistence of HIV-infected CD4 T cells. This was the immunoSEQ version 4 assay in survey mode. Produced via immunoSEQ multiplex PCR; TCRdb's table is partial and in-frame only. The sample contains some 40,000 clones, roughly nine tenths of which appear only once. This nonspecific control used anti-CD3/anti-CD28 bead stimulation of CD4+ T cells. CD4+ T cells upregulating both CD40 ligand and CD69 were sorted as responding cells. Inclusion required CMV-positive serology and CD4+ counts above 400 cells/uL. Details on this clone: Antigen specificity is unknown.

Material: CD4+ T cells sorted from PBMCs after approximately 19-hour stimulation, obtained from a patient who received antiretroviral therapy. The sequence was collected from an adult man with HIV who was CMV-seropositive.

The chain's CDR3 is CASSKGYSRADSYEQYF. Here the CDR3 DNA reads TGTGCCAGCAGCAAGGGGTATAGTCGAGCGGATTCCTACGAGCAGTACTTC. V and J are TRBV4-2 and TRBJ2-7, with D perhaps assigned TRBD1 or TRBD2 (5 bases each). From germline, CDR1 is LGHNA and CDR2 YNFKEQ. CDR3 length equals 17 residues. Trimming took 5 bases from V and 1 from J, leaving 21 bases between them.